The subject of this entry is one T cell receptor beta chain. This sample was taken from a study of blood T cell repertoires in COVID-19. Repertoires were generated with immunoSEQ multiplex PCR, while TCRdb's copy carries only in-frame clones and drops some. This sample has some 80,000 clones, with about four fifths found just once. V was shortened by 1 base and J by 3 bases, with 13 bases between the two germline ends. The CDR3 contains 15 residues. Looked up from germline, CDR1 is GTSNPN and CDR2 is SVGIG (reference sequence). Material: peripheral blood. V and J are TRBV30 and TRBJ2-1; possibly TRBD2 for D (6 bases). The sequence derives from a woman aged 70 to 79 with acute or convalescent COVID-19. The CDR3: CAWSEGLASYNEQFF. CDR3 nucleotides: TGTGCCTGGAGTGAAGGGCTAGCGAGCTACAATGAGCAGTTCTTC.